This entry lists 3 T cell receptor beta chains sequenced from one sample in a study of blood T cell repertoires in COVID-19. Sequenced by immunoSEQ multiplex PCR; TCRdb stores in-frame clones only, minus some. The table lists about 400,000 clones, around 87% of them singletons. The sequenced sample was peripheral blood. Receptors were obtained from a human donor in a cohort sampled during active COVID-19.

V usage is TRBV5-5 and J usage is TRBJ2-1; 9 bases are shared with TRBD2. From germline, CDR1 is SGHKS and CDR2 YYEKEE (reference sequence). This CDR3 region has 15 residues. Losses at the gene ends were 0 bases for V and 8 bases for J; bases not matched to a gene: 6. The CDR3 region has the DNA TGTGCCAGCAGCTTGGTTGGTAGCGGGAGCGATGAGCAGTTCTTC. Its protein is CASSLVGSGSDEQFF.

J is TRBJ2-3 and V is TRBV15; 14 bases are a match to TRBD2. The CDR3 is made up of 20 amino acids. Unmatched junction bases numbered 8, after V lost 0 bases and J lost 0 bases. Germline V gene lookup returns CDR1 LNHNV and CDR2 YYDKDF (reference sequence). CDR3: CATSRDPGLAGAPSTDTQYF. In nucleotides, the CDR3 is TGTGCCACCAGCAGAGACCCGGGACTAGCGGGGGCCCCTAGCACAGATACGCAGTATTTT. Drawing the rest from reference TRBV15 and TRBJ2-3, the complete variable domain is DAMVIQNPRYQVTQFGKPVTLSCSQTLNHNVMYWYQQKSSQAPKLLFHYYDKDFNNEADTPDNFQSRRPNTSFCFLDIRSPGLGDTAMYLCATSRDPGLAGAPSTDTQYFGPGTRLTVL.

The genes are TRBV5-5 and TRBJ1-2; D ambiguous. Between the trimmed V and J ends, which lost 0 bases and 8 bases, there was a span of 26 bases. Germline values: CDR1 SGHKS, CDR2 YYEKEE (reference sequence). This CDR3 region has 18 residues. In nucleotides, the CDR3 is TGTGCCAGCAGCTTGGAATTGAGGGAGCTAACGGGAAATGAGGGCTACACCTTC. Protein: CASSLELRELTGNEGYTF.